The T cell receptor (beta chain) described here comes from a study of cytomegalovirus exposure and HLA in healthy donors. Study-level results: Donor immune exposure was known only as CMV serostatus.

The V end was cut by 6 bases, the J end by 0 bases, with 9 bases between. Germline V CDR1 and CDR2: MNHEY, SMNVEV (reference sequence). There are 14 residues in the CDR3. A word on this clone: Its antigen is not known.

The PCR was carried out with 60 Vbeta primers and 13 Jbeta primers. The repertoire was sequenced with immunoSEQ multiplex PCR; TCRdb's copy has only in-frame clones and lacks some. The sample includes about 180,000 clones, 70% to 85% seen only once; the top ten take roughly 5.2%. Specimen: PBMCs. The TCR originated in a man aged 18 to 30 in good health and CMV-seronegative. This sequence joins TRBV27 and TRBJ1-5; no reliable D call. The CDR3 loop is CASRDGVSNQPQHF. In DNA, the CDR3 is TGTGCCAGCAGAGACGGGGTTAGCAATCAGCCCCAGCATTTT.